This T cell receptor beta chain was captured by sequencing in a study of blood T cell repertoires in COVID-19. Trimming removed 1 base from V and 8 bases from J; junction bases left unmatched: 5. The germline V gene has CDR1 SGHTA and CDR2 FQGNSA. This CDR3 spans 16 amino acids. TCRdb keeps only in-frame clones here, not all; method: immunoSEQ multiplex PCR. The data show approximately 200,000 clones, with about 86% seen just once and 3% held by the top ten. This chain connects TRBV7-2 to TRBJ1-6, with 10 positions matching TRBD1. The sequenced material came from peripheral blood. This sequence was found in a woman under 40 who had recovered from COVID-19. Written as DNA, the CDR3 is TGTGCCAGCAGCTTAGGAGAGGGGACAGGGGATTCACCCCTCCACTTT. It is translated as CASSLGEGTGDSPLHF.